This T cell receptor beta chain was documented in a study of CD8 T cells in Susac syndrome (dated 2019 in TCRdb). Study-wide context: Among the Susac syndrome patients who were sequenced, clinically active disease was present in over 5 and clinical remission was observed in fewer than 10. At the time of blood withdrawal, Susac syndrome patients were either therapy-naive, taking corticosteroids (with some also receiving IVIg), or on IVIg alone. Whether CD8+ T cell activation and differentiation in Susac syndrome was antigen driven was tested using repertoire sequencing. General conclusions and limits of the study: The CD4+ T cell repertoire of patients with Susac syndrome showed no detectable clonal expansion. The TCR sequencing and HLA analysis was acknowledged to have included a relatively small number of individuals.

On this clonotype itself: The target of this receptor is not known. Base qualities are not recorded, but no much larger clone differs from it by a single base.

RNA was extracted using the RNeasy kit, and about 0.45 to 1 ug of the RNA was reverse transcribed with random hexamers. The immunoSEQ multiplex PCR assay, which covers 54 Vbeta and 13 Jbeta segments, was used to amplify TCR beta CDR3 regions. To correct PCR amplification bias, a synthetic template baseline was used for both primer optimization and computational correction. The original methods were these. Reads were annotated to V, D and J genes according to IMGT and were analyzed with immunoSEQ Analyzer, with only productive sequences retained. Clonality was calculated as one minus the Shannon entropy normalized by log2 of the number of productive unique sequences. For each patient and control, public and private clones were evaluated within the 100 most prevalent clones. Clones were defined as Susac-specific if absent from the healthy and MS cohorts, from under 1,200 published viral clones and from other ImmuneACCESS disease sequences. TCRdb reworked the public reads: Q25 trimming with fastp, MiXCR clone assembly, productive beta chains retained. Rows with one shared CDR3 protein collapse into an entry with the most common genes and DNA. TCRdb, rather than the study authors, made the V and J calls. Across this sample there are 200,000 to 250,000 distinct CDR3 sequences, with approximately 94% seen only once. The ten top clones hold about 0.15% of the sample.

High-throughput TCR beta sequencing profiled peripheral blood CD8+ and CD4+ T cells from healthy donors, Susac syndrome patients and multiple sclerosis patients. Recently defined diagnostic criteria for definite or probable disease were met by the Susac syndrome patients. Bulk CD8+ and CD4+ T cells were purified magnetically by negative isolation, whereas CD8+ TEMRA cells were enriched by FACS. Blood was collected in EDTA tubes and processed within 24 hours, with PBMCs isolated through density gradient centrifugation. PBMCs intended for TCR sequencing were frozen in liquid nitrogen and were later thawed in a 37 degrees C water bath. Purity of sorted or isolated CD4+, CD8+ and CD8+ TEMRA cells was at least 90%. The CDR3 contains 15 residues, cysteine and phenylalanine counted. Of the read, only the CDR3 DNA is kept; its 45 bases are in frame from base 1. CDR1 and CDR2, per the germline V gene (reference sequence), are SGHAT and FQDESV. Trimming removed 3 bases from V and 1 base from J, leaving 10 bases between the germline ends.

The specimen was CD4+ T cells from PBMCs. This TCR came from a human donor with Susac syndrome. The sequence joins TRBV11-1 to TRBJ2-1; no D segment can be confidently identified. The DNA sequence is as follows: TGTGCCAGCAGCTTTCAGAGTTCATCCTACAATGAGCAGTTCTTC. This codes for CASSFQSSSYNEQFF.